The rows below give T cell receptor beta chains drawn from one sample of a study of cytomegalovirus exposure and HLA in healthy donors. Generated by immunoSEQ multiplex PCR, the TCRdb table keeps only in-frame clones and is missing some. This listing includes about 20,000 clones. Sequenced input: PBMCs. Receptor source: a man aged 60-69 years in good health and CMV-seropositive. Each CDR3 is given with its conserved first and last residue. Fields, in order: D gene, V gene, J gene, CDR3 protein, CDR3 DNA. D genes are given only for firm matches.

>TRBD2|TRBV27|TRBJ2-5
CASSIGLAGGQETQYF
TGTGCCAGCAGTATCGGACTAGCGGGGGGACAAGAGACCCAGTACTTC
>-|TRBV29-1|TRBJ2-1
CSVGIQRNNEQFF
TGCAGCGTTGGGATTCAGCGAAACAATGAGCAGTTCTTC
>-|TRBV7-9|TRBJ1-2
CASSNGVTPYGYTF
TGTGCCAGCAGCAATGGTGTAACACCCTATGGCTACACCTTC
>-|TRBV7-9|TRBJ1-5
CASSLGIQGYSNQPQHF
TGTGCCAGCAGCTTAGGCATCCAGGGGTATAGCAATCAGCCCCAGCATTTT
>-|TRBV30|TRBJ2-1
CAWGVGRTYNEQFF
TGTGCCTGGGGGGTGGGCAGGACTTACAATGAGCAGTTCTTC
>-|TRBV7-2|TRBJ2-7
CASSFAQTEQYF
TGTGCCAGCAGCTTTGCACAAACCGAGCAGTACTTC
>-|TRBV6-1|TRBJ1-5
CASSAPGRGSNQPQHF
TGTGCCAGCAGTGCTCCGGGGAGGGGAAGCAATCAGCCCCAGCATTTT
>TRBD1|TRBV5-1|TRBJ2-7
CASSSTGTGVSLAGEQYF
TGCGCCAGCAGCTCAACCGGGACAGGGGTGAGCTTGGCGGGCGAGCAGTACTTC
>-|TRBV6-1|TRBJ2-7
CASSVQVNLYEQYF
TGTGCCAGCAGTGTACAGGTAAACCTCTACGAGCAGTACTTC
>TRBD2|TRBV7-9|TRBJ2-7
CASSLEWDYQGEQYF
TGTGCCAGCAGCTTAGAGTGGGACTACCAAGGGGAGCAGTACTTC
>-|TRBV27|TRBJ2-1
CASSVRASIGDKYNEQFF
TGTGCCAGCAGTGTCCGGGCCTCAATCGGGGACAAGTACAATGAGCAGTTCTTC
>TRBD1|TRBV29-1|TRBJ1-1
CSVRTGVNTEAFF
TGCAGCGTGAGGACAGGCGTGAACACTGAAGCTTTCTTT
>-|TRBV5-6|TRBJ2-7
CASSLGGFSYEQYF
TGTGCCAGCAGCTTGGGAGGATTCTCCTACGAGCAGTACTTC
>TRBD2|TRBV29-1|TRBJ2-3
CSVQQASGGTDTQYF
TGCAGCGTCCAACAGGCTAGCGGAGGCACAGATACGCAGTATTTT
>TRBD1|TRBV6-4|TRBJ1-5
CASSDPDRGGNQPQHF
TGTGCCAGCAGCGATCCCGACAGGGGCGGCAATCAGCCCCAGCATTTT
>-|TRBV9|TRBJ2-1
CASSVPGADYNEQFF
TGTGCCAGCAGCGTACCGGGAGCGGACTACAATGAGCAGTTCTTC
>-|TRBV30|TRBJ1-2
CAWSVDMSYGYTF
TGTGCCTGGAGCGTGGACATGAGCTATGGCTACACCTTC
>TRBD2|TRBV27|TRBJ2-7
CASSLFPGRVYEQYF
TGTGCCAGCAGTTTATTCCCGGGGAGGGTCTACGAGCAGTACTTC
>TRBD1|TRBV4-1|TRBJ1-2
CASSLDRVYGYTF
TGCGCCAGCAGCCTCGACAGGGTTTATGGCTACACCTTC
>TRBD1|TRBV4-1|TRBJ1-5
CASSQDPRGHQPQHF
TGCGCCAGCAGCCAAGATCCCAGGGGGCATCAGCCCCAGCATTTT
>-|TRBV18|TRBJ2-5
CASSPPGGETQYF
TGTGCCAGCTCACCTCCAGGAGGAGAGACCCAGTACTTC
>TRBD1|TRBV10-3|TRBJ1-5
CAISDTGQGIQPQHF
TGTGCCATCAGCGACACGGGACAGGGGATTCAGCCCCAGCATTTT